The next 7 T cell receptor beta chains were all read from a single sample in a study of blood T cell repertoires in COVID-19. Produced via immunoSEQ multiplex PCR; TCRdb's table is partial and in-frame only. The table shows under 150,000 clones, with approximately 91% occurring only once. Sequenced sample: peripheral blood. All receptors derive from a man in his fifties or sixties with active or convalescent COVID-19.

The chain recombines TRBV5-5 with TRBJ2-2, with D perhaps TRBD2 (6 bases). The CDR3 is made up of 15 amino acids. Germline CDR1 SGHKS, CDR2 YYEKEE (reference sequence). Trimming left V 4 bases short and J 1 base short, with 11 bases between. This CDR3 is CASSAGTLNTGELFF. CDR3 DNA: TGTGCCAGCAGCGCCGGGACTTTGAACACCGGGGAGCTGTTTTTT.

This clone was seen once. Other DNA sequences from this sample encode an identical CDR3 as well. CDR3 sequence reads: CASSPRELQETQYF. The CDR3 DNA sequence: TGTGCCAGCTCACCCCGGGAGCTCCAAGAGACCCAGTACTTC. The chain joins TRBV18 to TRBJ2-5; D perhaps matches TRBD2 (6 bases). The V and J ends lost 3 bases and 1 base respectively, with 9 bases between them. The CDR3 is 14 residues long. CDR1 and CDR2 from the germline V gene are KGHSH and LQKENI.

The chain links TRBV28 to TRBJ1-5; D possibly corresponds to TRBD1 (6 bases). CDR3 length equals 14 residues. The germline V and J ends were trimmed by 2 bases and 3 bases, with 8 bases remaining between them. Per the germline V gene, CDR1 is MDHEN and CDR2 is SYDVKM. CDR3 nucleotides: TGTGCCAGCAGTTTAAACAGGGACAATCAGCCCCAGCATTTT. It codes for CASSLNRDNQPQHF.

This rearrangement joins TRBV11-3 to TRBJ2-5, with 9 bases lining up with TRBD1. The CDR3 contains 14 residues. Germline loops: CDR1 SGHNT, CDR2 YENEEA. V trimming: 5 bases; J trimming: 4 bases; junction bases outside the gene matches: 5. CDR3 DNA: TGTGCCAGCAGCAAGGGACAGGGAGGAGAGACCCAGTACTTC. It encodes CASSKGQGGETQYF.

Notes on this clone: Other nucleotide sequences from this sample produce the same CDR3. The chain uses TRBV27 and TRBJ2-1, with a tentative D call TRBD2 (5 bases). This CDR3 comprises 15 residues. Germline V CDR1 and CDR2: MNHEY, SMNVEV (reference sequence). Trimming took 2 bases from V and 0 from J, leaving 8 bases between them. The CDR3 here is CASSLRGSSYNEQFF. Written as DNA, the CDR3 is TGTGCCAGCAGTTTACGTGGGAGCTCCTACAATGAGCAGTTCTTC.

The chain couples TRBV7-3 to TRBJ2-3, with TRBD2 as a possible D gene (6 bases). Per germline, CDR1 SGHTA and CDR2 FQGTGA. This CDR3 region has 14 residues. V dropped 5 bases and J dropped 4 bases, with 13 bases sitting between them. The CDR3 loop reads CASSLSGASDTQYF. In DNA form, the CDR3 reads TGTGCCAGCAGCCTCTCGGGAGCCTCAGATACGCAGTATTTT.

The chain couples TRBV7-2 to TRBJ2-3, with 7 bases identical to TRBD2. Trimming cost V 0 bases and J 5 bases; bases outside gene matches: 5. Germline CDR1 reads SGHTA; CDR2 reads FQGNSA. The CDR3 is 15 amino acids. This CDR3 reads CASSLAAGAGDTQYF. As DNA, the CDR3 is TGTGCCAGCAGCTTAGCGGCGGGAGCGGGAGATACGCAGTATTTT.